This TCR beta chain was sequenced in a study of graft-versus-host responses after intestinal transplantation. About the study: Anti-thymocyte globulin served as induction for all recipients, who then took tacrolimus and steroids for two to three years. Study outcomes and limitations: An association linked early post-transplant HvG declines with peak circulating GvH clone levels.

A note on this clone: Its antigen is undetermined.

Germline CDR1 reads MNHEY; CDR2 reads SMNVEV (reference sequence). V was cut by 4 bases and J by 2 bases, with 9 bases left in between. The CDR3 covers 13 residues. Only in-frame clones appear in the TCRdb table, and some are missing; sequencing was by immunoSEQ multiplex PCR. The sample lists about 120,000 clones, more than 85% occurring once. The source was unstimulated CD8+ T cells sorted from spleen or lymph node cells, collected before transplant. The TCR sequence derives from a human donor who was the organ donor for an intestinal transplant. V usage is TRBV27 and J usage is TRBJ2-7, with no clear D. CDR3 nucleotides: TGTGCCAGCAGTTCGAGAGGAGCCTACGAGCAGTACTTC. Translation gives CASSSRGAYEQYF.